A selection of T cell receptor beta chains follows, all from one sample in a study of patients and donors after allogeneic stem cell transplantation. TCRdb recomputed calls from the RT-PCR reads with MiXCR, one row per CDR3 protein. Seen here are 920,000 or so distinct CDR3 sequences, over 15% observed once, and the top ten hold roughly 6%. The sequenced material came from blood, either unsorted or a sorted T cell fraction (not recorded which). The receptors derive from a human donor who was either an allogeneic HSCT recipient or a stem cell or donor lymphocyte infusion donor (not recorded which). It is not recorded whose cells these are; they may come from a transplant donor. CDR3s include the opening cysteine and the closing phenylalanine or tryptophan.

>TRBV6-1
CASRGVAGELFF
>TRBV4-3
CASSQDSGGSDTQYF
>TRBV28
CASSPPPTGEQYF
>TRBV6-1
CASTRGGRSYEQYF
>TRBV10-3
CAITGSHAAEAFF
>TRBV20-1
CSSNPQGRIEKLFF
>TRBV20-1
CSARVAGGGETQYF
>TRBV29-1
CSVDHREGAGNTIYF
>TRBV20-1
CSANRGLFRRGTDTQYF
>TRBV6-5
CASSYARVSILTEAFF
>TRBV7-9
CASSLVGVTRYEQYF
>TRBV29-1
CSVGSGDNQPQHF
>TRBV20-1
CSASPRMTDVLTF
>TRBV7-3
CASSSRENTEAFF
>TRBV12-3/TRBV12-4
CASSSSREYNEQFF
>TRBV5-1
CASSPTFGTGVNEQFF
>TRBV7-3
CASSLLSRTATGELFF
>TRBV2
CASSDNVLNYGYTF
>TRBV20-1
CSAGVAGEQYF
>TRBV5-1
CASSLDPAETQYF
>TRBV5-6
CASSLKMWEEGYTF
>TRBV19
CASSNRVGYEQYF
>TRBV18
CASSPLAANGYTF
>TRBV5-1
CASSLSVQGVDEKLFF
>TRBV3-1
CASSIGGLSYNEQYF
>TRBV24-1
CATSRTASSYNEQFF
>TRBV20-1
CSARDRRANYEQYF
>TRBV20-1
CSATLGGGYNEQFF
>TRBV10-3
CAISKSQETQYF
>TRBV27
CASTRTGRTEKLFF
>TRBV20-1
CSARARDSEQYF
>TRBV7-3
CASSPRAGRFTEAFF